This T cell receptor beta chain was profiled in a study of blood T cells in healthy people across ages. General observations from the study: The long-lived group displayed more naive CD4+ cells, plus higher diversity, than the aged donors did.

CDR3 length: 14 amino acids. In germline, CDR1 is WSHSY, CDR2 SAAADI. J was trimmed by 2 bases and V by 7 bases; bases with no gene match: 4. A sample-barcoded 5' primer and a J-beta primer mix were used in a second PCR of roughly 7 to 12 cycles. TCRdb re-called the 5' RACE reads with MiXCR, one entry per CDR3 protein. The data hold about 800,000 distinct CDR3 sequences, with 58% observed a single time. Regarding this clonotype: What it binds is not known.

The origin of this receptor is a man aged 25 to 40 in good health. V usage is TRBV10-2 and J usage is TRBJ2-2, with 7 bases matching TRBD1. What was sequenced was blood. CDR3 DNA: TGCGCCAGCACCGGACAGGCAAACACCGGGGAGCTGTTTTTT. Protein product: CASTGQANTGELFF.